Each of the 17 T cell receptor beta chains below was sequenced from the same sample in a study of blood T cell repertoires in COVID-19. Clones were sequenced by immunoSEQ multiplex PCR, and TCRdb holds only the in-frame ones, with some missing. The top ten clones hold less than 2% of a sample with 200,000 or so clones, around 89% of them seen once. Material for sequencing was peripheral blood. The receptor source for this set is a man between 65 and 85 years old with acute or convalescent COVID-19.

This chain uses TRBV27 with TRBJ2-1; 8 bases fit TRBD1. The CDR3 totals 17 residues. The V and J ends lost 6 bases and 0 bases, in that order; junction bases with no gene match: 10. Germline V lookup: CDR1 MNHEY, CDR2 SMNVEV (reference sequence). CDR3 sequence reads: CASSLDRVMTSYNEQFF. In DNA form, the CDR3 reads TGTGCCAGCAGCTTGGACAGGGTTATGACCTCCTACAATGAGCAGTTCTTC.

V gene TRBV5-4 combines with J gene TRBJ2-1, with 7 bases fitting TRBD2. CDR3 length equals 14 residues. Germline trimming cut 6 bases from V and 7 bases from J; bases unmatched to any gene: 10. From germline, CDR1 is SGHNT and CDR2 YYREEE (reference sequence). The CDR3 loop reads CASTERGGRNEQFF. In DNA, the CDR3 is TGTGCCAGCACCGAGCGGGGAGGTAGGAATGAGCAGTTCTTC.

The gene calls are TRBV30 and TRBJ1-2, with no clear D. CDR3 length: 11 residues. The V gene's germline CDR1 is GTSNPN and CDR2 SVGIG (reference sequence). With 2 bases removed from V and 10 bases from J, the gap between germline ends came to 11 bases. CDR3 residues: CAWSRWAHYTF. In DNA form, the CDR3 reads TGTGCCTGGAGTCGTTGGGCCCACTACACCTTC.

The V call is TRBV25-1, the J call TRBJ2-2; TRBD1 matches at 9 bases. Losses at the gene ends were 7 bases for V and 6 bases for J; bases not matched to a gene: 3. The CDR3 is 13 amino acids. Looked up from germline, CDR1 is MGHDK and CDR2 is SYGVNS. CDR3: CASMTGGSGELFF. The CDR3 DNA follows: TGTGCCAGCATGACAGGGGGATCCGGGGAGCTGTTTTTT. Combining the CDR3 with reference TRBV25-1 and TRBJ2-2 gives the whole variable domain EADIYQTPRYLVIGTGKKITLECSQTMGHDKMYWYQQDPGMELHLIHYSYGVNSTEKGDLSSESTVSRIRTEHFPLTLESARPSHTSQYLCASMTGGSGELFFGEGSRLTVL.

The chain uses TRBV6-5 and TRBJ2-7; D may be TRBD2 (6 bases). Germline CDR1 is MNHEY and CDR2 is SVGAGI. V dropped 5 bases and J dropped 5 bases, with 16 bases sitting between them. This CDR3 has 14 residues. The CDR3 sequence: CASSQWRASNEQYF. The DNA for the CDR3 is TGTGCCAGCAGTCAATGGAGGGCCTCGAACGAGCAGTACTTC.

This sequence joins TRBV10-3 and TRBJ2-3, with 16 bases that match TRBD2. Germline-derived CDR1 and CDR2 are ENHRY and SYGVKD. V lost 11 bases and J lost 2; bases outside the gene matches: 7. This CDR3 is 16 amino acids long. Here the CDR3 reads CAAGLAGGPVTDTQYF. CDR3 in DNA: TGTGCCGCGGGACTAGCGGGAGGGCCGGTCACAGATACGCAGTATTTT.

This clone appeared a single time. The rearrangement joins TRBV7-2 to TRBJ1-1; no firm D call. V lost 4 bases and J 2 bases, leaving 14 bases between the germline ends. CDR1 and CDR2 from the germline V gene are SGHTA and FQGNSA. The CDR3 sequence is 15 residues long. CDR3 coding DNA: TGTGCCAGCAGCTCGCGTCTGGGAGCAAACACTGAAGCTTTCTTT. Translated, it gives CASSSRLGANTEAFF.

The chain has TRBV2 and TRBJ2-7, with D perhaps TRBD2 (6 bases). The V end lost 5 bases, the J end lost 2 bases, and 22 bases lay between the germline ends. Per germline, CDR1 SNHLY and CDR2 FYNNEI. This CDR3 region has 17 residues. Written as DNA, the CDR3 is TGTGCCAGCAGTACCCCCGACGGGCGGGGTTCAACCTACGAGCAGTACTTC. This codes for CASSTPDGRGSTYEQYF.

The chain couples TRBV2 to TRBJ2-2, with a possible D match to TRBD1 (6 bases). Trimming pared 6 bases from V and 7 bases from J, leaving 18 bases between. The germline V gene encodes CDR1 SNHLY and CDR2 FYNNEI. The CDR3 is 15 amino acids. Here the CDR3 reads CASRSLGGAIGELFF. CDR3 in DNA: TGTGCCAGCAGAAGCCTAGGGGGAGCGATCGGGGAGCTGTTTTTT.

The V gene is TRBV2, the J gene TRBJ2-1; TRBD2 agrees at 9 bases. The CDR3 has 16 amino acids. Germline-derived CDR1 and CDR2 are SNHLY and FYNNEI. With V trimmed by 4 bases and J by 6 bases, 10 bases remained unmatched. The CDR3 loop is CASSVGASGTSNEQFF. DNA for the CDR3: TGTGCCAGCAGTGTGGGGGCTAGCGGGACCTCCAATGAGCAGTTCTTC.

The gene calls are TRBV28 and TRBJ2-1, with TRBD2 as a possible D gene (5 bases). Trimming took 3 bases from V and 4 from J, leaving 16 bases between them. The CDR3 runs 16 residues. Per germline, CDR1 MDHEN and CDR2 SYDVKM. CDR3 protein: CASSFGAEAHYNEQFF. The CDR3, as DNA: TGTGCCAGCAGTTTTGGAGCGGAGGCGCATTACAATGAGCAGTTCTTC.

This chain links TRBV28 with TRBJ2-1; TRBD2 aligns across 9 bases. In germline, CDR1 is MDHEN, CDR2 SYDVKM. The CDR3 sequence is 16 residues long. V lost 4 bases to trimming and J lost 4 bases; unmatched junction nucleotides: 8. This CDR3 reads CASSSFSGSVYNEQFF. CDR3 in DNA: TGTGCCAGCAGTTCCTTTAGCGGGAGTGTGTACAATGAGCAGTTCTTC. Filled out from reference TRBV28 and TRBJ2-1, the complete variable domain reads DVKVTQSSRYLVKRTGEKVFLECVQDMDHENMFWYRQDPGLGLRLIYFSYDVKMKEKGDIPEGYSVSREKKERFSLILESASTNQTSMYLCASSSFSGSVYNEQFFGPGTRLTVL.

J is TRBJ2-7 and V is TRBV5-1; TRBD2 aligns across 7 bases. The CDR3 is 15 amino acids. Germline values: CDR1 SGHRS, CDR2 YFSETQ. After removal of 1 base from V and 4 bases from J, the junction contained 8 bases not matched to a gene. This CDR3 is CASSLRGEEMYEQYF. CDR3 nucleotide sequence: TGCGCCAGCAGCTTGCGGGGGGAGGAGATGTACGAGCAGTACTTC.

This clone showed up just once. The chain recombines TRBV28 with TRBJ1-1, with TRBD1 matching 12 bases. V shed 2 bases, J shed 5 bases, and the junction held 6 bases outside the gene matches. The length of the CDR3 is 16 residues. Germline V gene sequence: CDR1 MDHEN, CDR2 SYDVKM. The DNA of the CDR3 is TGTGCCAGCAGTTTAAGGCCGGGACAGGGGGCAACTGAAGCTTTCTTT. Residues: CASSLRPGQGATEAFF.

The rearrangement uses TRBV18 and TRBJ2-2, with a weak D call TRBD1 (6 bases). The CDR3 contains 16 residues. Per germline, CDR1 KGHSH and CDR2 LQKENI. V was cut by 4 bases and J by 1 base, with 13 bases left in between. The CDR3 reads CASSQGVPGNTGELFF. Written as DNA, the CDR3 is TGTGCCAGCTCACAGGGGGTGCCGGGGAACACCGGGGAGCTGTTTTTT.

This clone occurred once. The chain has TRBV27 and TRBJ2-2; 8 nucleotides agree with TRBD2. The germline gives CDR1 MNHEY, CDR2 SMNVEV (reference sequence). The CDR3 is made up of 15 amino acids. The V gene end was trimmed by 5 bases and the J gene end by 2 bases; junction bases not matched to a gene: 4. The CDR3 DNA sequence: TGTGCCAGCAGTCGGGAGGGCCGAAACACCGGGGAGCTGTTTTTT. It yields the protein CASSREGRNTGELFF.

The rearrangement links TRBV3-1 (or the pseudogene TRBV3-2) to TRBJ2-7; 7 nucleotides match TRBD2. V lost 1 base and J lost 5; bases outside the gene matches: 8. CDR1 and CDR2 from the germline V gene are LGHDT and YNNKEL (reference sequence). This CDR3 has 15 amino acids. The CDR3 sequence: CASSQGGGGRNEQYF. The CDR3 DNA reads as TGTGCCAGCAGCCAAGGGGGGGGAGGGAGAAACGAGCAGTACTTC.